A single TCR beta chain is shown here with its context. This clonotype was seen many times. Its target antigen remains unknown. Base qualities are not recorded, but no much larger clone differs from it by a single base. TCR beta CDR3 regions were amplified from RNA transcripts. A first-round RT-PCR of the TCR CDR3 used the HTBI primer set with the Qiagen OneStep RT-PCR kit. A second multiplex PCR round built the libraries, followed by size selection and purification. Paired-end sequencing of the libraries was performed with 100 bp reads on an Illumina HiSeq2000. The published analysis was carried out like this. SOAPnuke was used to process the raw data, with reads discarded if the reads contained adapters or uncalled bases, had a mean Phred below 15, or lacked an exact constant-primer or identifier match. High-quality paired reads were merged using COPE v1.2.5, and each unique nucleotide sequence was defined as a clonotype. MiTCR v1.1 was used to align clonotypes to the IMGT TRBV, TRBD and TRBJ reference segments. The analysis was restricted to V-J combinations with a frequency above 0.0001, which together covered just over 98% of the repertoires. A TCS score was defined as the ratio between F50 (clonal expansion) and ExV (chaos), using BLOSUM62-based TCRdist between CDR3 peptides within each V-J. Welch's t-statistics and random forest reduced roughly 530 V-J features to 13, which were used in a naive Bayes classifier (R e1071). Starting from the raw public reads, TCRdb applied fastp trimming at Q25, assembled clones with MiXCR and retained in-frame beta chains. Every CDR3 protein is listed once, alongside the most common genes and DNA of its rows. TCRdb, not the original authors, processed these V and J calls. For this sample there are a few hundred thousand distinct CDR3 sequences; around 15% appear just once. Over 15% of the sample is in the top ten clones.

This sample stems from a study of T cells in Graves' hyperthyroidism and ophthalmopathy (dated 2019 in TCRdb). The study in broad terms: Peripheral blood samples were taken at the time of initial diagnosis, prior to any treatment. For training and testing, the 100 or so patients in the discovery cohort were randomly divided in a 7:3 ratio. The study also compared thyroid tissue and blood T-cell repertoires from 6 or 7 Graves' hyperthyroidism patients. TCR V-J signatures able to tell the groups apart were searched for in a discovery cohort of approximately 95 patients, of whom more than 40 had Graves' ophthalmopathy and roughly 59 had stable Graves' hyperthyroidism. An independent validation cohort of under 20 hyperthyroidism patients and about 15 patients who later progressed to ophthalmopathy tested prospective prediction of ophthalmopathy. TCR Vbeta CDR3 sequencing of 120 to 150 peripheral blood samples (43 ophthalmopathy, 75 hyperthyroidism and some 17 progressor patients) is reported in the paper. Once sampling was done, hyperthyroidism patients were given methimazole at a starting dose of 30 mg daily, whereas ophthalmopathy patients were given high-dose intravenous methylprednisolone. Broader findings and caveats from the paper: Sample size was not statistically predetermined, and blinding of investigators to group allocation was not performed. A 13 V-J signature model separated ophthalmopathy from stable hyperthyroidism, with 87.88% sensitivity and roughly 82% specificity in cross-validation and 80%/75% in testing. During validation, the model predicted progression to ophthalmopathy a median of roughly 7.1 months ahead of onset, with 70.59% sensitivity and about 75% specificity. Most expanded thyroid clonotypes (frequency above 0.001) were also found in blood, which suggests that blood repertoires may mirror thyroid immune responses.

Graves' hyperthyroidism was defined as stable when no progression to ophthalmopathy occurred over 18 months of follow-up. Hyperthyroidism patients were aged 18 to 65 years and newly diagnosed, with disease duration of less than 2 months. The study excluded patients with uncontrolled infections, other autoimmune diseases, pregnancy or lactation. Diagnoses relied on clinical symptoms, serum thyroxine and TRAb, thyroid ultrasound and orbital computed tomography. PBMCs were separated from roughly 9.6 ml of fresh peripheral blood using Ficoll-Paque density gradient centrifugation. Total RNA was extracted using Trizol reagent, and RNA quality was assessed on an Agilent 2100 Bioanalyzer. The CDR3 has 14 amino acids, counting the end cysteine and valine. CDR3 DNA only is kept here, 42 bases in frame from base 1. The germline V gene provides CDR1 SGHVS and CDR2 FQNEAQ. V loses 0 bases, J loses 3 bases, and the germline ends lie 9 bases apart.

This receptor was obtained from a woman younger than 35 with Graves' hyperthyroidism. Sequencing used blood. The chain is assembled from TRBV7-8 and TRBJ2-7, with the D gene not clear enough to name. The bases read TGTGCCAGCAGCTTAGCAGGGCAGGACTACGAGCAGTACGTC. Its protein product is CASSLAGQDYEQYV.